This T cell receptor (beta chain) derives from a study of control samples from healthy donors and cancer patients. Assay: immunoSEQ multiplex PCR; the TCRdb copy retains only in-frame clones and omits some. The table records roughly 76,000 clones, roughly 93% of them present only once. The length of the CDR3 is 13 residues. The germline gives CDR1 LNHDA, CDR2 SQIVND (reference sequence). Trimming took 7 bases from V and 4 from J, leaving 10 bases between them. The genes are TRBV19 and TRBJ1-4; a weak D match, TRBD1 (6 bases). The sequenced material came from PBMCs. This clonotype originated in a woman between 35 and 50 years old with lung cancer. The CDR3 here is CASKDRDNEKLFF. CDR3 nucleotide sequence: TGTGCCAGTAAGGACAGAGATAATGAAAAACTGTTTTTT.